These T cell receptor beta chains were read from a single sample in a study of T cell responses to AZD1222 COVID-19 vaccine. Produced via immunoSEQ multiplex PCR; TCRdb's table is partial and in-frame only. The table lists 120,000 or so clones, just over 85% of them singletons, with 7.7% in the top ten. Sequenced here: peripheral blood, sampled on day 0 of AZD1222 vaccination. The receptors originated from an adult in good health. Each CDR3 is given with its conserved first and last residue. A D gene is named only where the DNA matches it firmly. Size tells how often a clone was seen (once, few, many) or the class of an expanded clone, and some rows leave it out.

D: -
size: -
J: TRBJ2-4
V: TRBV4-1
CDR3: CASSQMGGQASKNIQYF
DNA: TGCGCCAGCAGCCAGATGGGGGGGCAGGCATCCAAAAACATTCAGTACTTC

D: TRBD1
size: -
J: TRBJ2-7
V: TRBV7-2
CDR3: CASSLYRDRGGEQYF
DNA: TGTGCCAGCAGCCTTTACCGGGACAGGGGAGGCGAGCAGTACTTC

D: -
size: -
J: TRBJ1-3
V: TRBV28
CDR3: CASTPGRPTRNTIYF
DNA: TGTGCCAGCACCCCGGGGCGCCCCACCAGAAACACCATATATTTT

D: TRBD1
size: -
J: TRBJ2-1
V: TRBV28
CDR3: CASRGQGYNEQFF
DNA: TGTGCCAGCAGGGGACAGGGGTACAATGAGCAGTTCTTC

D: -
size: once
J: TRBJ2-5
V: TRBV7-2
CDR3: CASSLPGEETQYF
DNA: TGTGCCAGCAGCTTACCGGGGGAAGAGACCCAGTACTTC

D: TRBD1
size: -
J: TRBJ2-7
V: TRBV6-5
CDR3: CASSPRDRGLEQYF
DNA: TGTGCCAGCAGTCCCCGGGACAGGGGGCTCGAGCAGTACTTC

D: TRBD1
size: -
J: TRBJ1-4
V: TRBV28
CDR3: CASSLGTGPNEKLFF
DNA: TGTGCCAGCAGTTTAGGGACAGGGCCAAATGAAAAACTGTTTTTT

D: -
size: -
J: TRBJ1-5
V: TRBV9
CDR3: CASSVGGQAVGQPQHF
DNA: TGTGCCAGCAGCGTAGGGGGACAAGCAGTGGGTCAGCCCCAGCATTTT

D: -
size: -
J: TRBJ1-2
V: TRBV7-2
CDR3: CASSNLDFYGYTF
DNA: TGTGCCAGCAGCAACCTCGATTTCTATGGCTACACCTTC

D: -
size: -
J: TRBJ2-2
V: TRBV19
CDR3: CASSIPRAGELFF
DNA: TGTGCCAGTAGTATCCCCCGGGCCGGGGAGCTGTTTTTT

D: -
size: few
J: TRBJ1-6
V: TRBV7-9
CDR3: CASSLLGPLHF
DNA: TGTGCCAGCAGCTTACTCGGACCCCTCCACTTT

D: -
size: -
J: TRBJ2-6
V: TRBV14
CDR3: CASSHFAVWGSSGANVLTF
DNA: TGTGCCAGCAGCCATTTCGCGGTCTGGGGGAGCTCTGGGGCCAACGTCCTGACTTTC

D: -
size: -
J: TRBJ2-2
V: TRBV11-3
CDR3: CASSLNTGELFF
DNA: TGTGCCAGCAGCTTAAACACCGGGGAGCTGTTTTTT

D: -
size: -
J: TRBJ2-1
V: TRBV18
CDR3: CASSFPGASVGNEQFF
DNA: TGTGCCAGCTCATTCCCCGGGGCCTCGGTGGGCAATGAGCAGTTCTTC

D: -
size: -
J: TRBJ2-7
V: TRBV19
CDR3: CASSPDKQYF
DNA: TGTGCCAGTAGTCCGGACAAGCAGTACTTC

D: -
size: -
J: TRBJ2-2
V: TRBV2
CDR3: CAGKGPRNTGELFF
DNA: TGTGCCGGAAAGGGGCCCAGGAACACCGGGGAGCTGTTTTTT

D: -
size: -
J: TRBJ1-1
V: TRBV7-9
CDR3: CASSFSIGASTEAFF
DNA: TGTGCCAGCAGCTTCTCGATAGGGGCGAGTACTGAAGCTTTCTTT

D: -
size: -
J: TRBJ2-7
V: TRBV28
CDR3: CASSSPNEQYF
DNA: TGTGCCAGCAGTTCCCCAAACGAGCAGTACTTC

D: -
size: once
J: TRBJ2-2
V: TRBV20-1
CDR3: CSASFGHLGSTGELFF
DNA: TGCAGTGCTAGTTTTGGCCATCTTGGGAGTACCGGGGAGCTGTTTTTT

D: TRBD1
size: -
J: TRBJ1-2
V: TRBV6-2/TRBV6-3
CDR3: CASSLTGGKSFGYTF
DNA: TGTGCCAGCAGTCTTACAGGGGGCAAGAGTTTTGGCTACACCTTC

D: TRBD2
size: once
J: TRBJ2-1
V: TRBV10-3
CDR3: CAIKAPETSGSSYNEQFF
DNA: TGTGCCATCAAAGCACCGGAGACTAGCGGGAGTAGTTACAATGAGCAGTTCTTC

D: -
size: -
J: TRBJ1-5
V: TRBV28
CDR3: CASRPQGRDQPQHF
DNA: TGTGCCAGCAGGCCTCAGGGGAGGGATCAGCCCCAGCATTTT